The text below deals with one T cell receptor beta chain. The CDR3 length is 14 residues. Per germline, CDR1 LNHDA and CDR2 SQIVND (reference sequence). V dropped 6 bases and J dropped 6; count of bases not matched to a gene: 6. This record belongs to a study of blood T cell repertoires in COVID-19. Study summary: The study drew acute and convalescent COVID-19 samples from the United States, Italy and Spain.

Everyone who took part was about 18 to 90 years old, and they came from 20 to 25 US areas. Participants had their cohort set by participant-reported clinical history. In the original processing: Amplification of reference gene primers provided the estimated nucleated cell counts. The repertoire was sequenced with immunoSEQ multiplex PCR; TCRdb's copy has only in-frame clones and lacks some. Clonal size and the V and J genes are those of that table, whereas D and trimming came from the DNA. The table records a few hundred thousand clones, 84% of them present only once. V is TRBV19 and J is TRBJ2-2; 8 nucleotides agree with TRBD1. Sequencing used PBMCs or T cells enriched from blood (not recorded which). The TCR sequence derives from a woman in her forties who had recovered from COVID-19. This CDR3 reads CASRGTGIAGELFF. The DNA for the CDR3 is TGTGCCAGTAGGGGGACAGGAATTGCCGGGGAGCTGTTTTTT. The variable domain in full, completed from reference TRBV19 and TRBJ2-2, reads DGGITQSPKYLFRKEGQNVTLSCEQNLNHDAMYWYRQDPGQGLRLIYYSQIVNDFQKGDIAEGYSVSREKKESFPLTVTSAQKNPTAFYLCASRGTGIAGELFFGEGSRLTVL.